This entry is about one T cell receptor (beta chain). Its antigen target is currently unknown. Per-base quality was not reported, and no clone a single base away is much larger than it. The Qiagen DNeasy kit was used to extract genomic DNA from unsorted PBMCs and from the negatively selected CD4+ and CD8+ fractions. TCR beta CDR3 regions were subjected to amplification by immunoSEQ multiplex PCR with primers that anneal to V and J segments. A synthetic immune receptor repertoire was used to minimize amplification bias, and any remaining bias was removed computationally after sequencing. Per the authors' processing: Custom Python scripts were used to quantify repertoire diversity as the Shannon entropy index. Unsorted, CD4+ and CD8+ repertoires were analyzed separately, except in combined analyses where CD4+ and CD8+ sequences were merged in silico. A clone counted as expanded when the clone's frequency after treatment rose at least 2-fold relative to C1D1, and clones undetected at baseline were given a pseudocount of 0.5. Singleton clones were defined as clones with 0 or 1 copy at C1D1, and non-singleton clones were defined as clones with 2 or more copies. Clones expanded in unsorted samples were annotated as CD4+, CD8+ or unknown by matching protein sequences in sorted samples from the same patient. Diversity changes from C1D1 to C4D1 were tested in paired samples using Wilcoxon tests. TCRdb re-hosts the immuneACCESS table, in-frame sequences only. Its copies lack some clones; in the studies checked, an unresolved V gene accounts for under half of them, and the cause for the rest is not known. V and J calls and clone size are given by that table; D and trimming were obtained from the DNA. The sample table lists more than 15,000 clones, 78% of them with a count of one. The ten top clones hold 1.5% to 2% of the sample.

Read against the paper, the sample's time point label means: cycle 4 day 1 (C4D1), after five to seven weeks of nivolumab. All trial patients had relapsed after autologous stem cell transplantation, with cohorts A, B and C differing in prior brentuximab vedotin exposure. CD4+ T cells were purified from thawed PBMCs by magnetic negative selection with a Miltenyi CD4+ T cell isolation kit. The trial cohort was composed of some 57 patients with relapsed/refractory classical Hodgkin lymphoma, for whom complete response, partial response or progressive disease was recorded as best overall response. Trial patients were treated with single-agent nivolumab in the multi-cohort phase II CheckMate 205 trial. An independent review committee assessed best overall response by applying the 2007 International Working Group response criteria. Trial PBMCs were collected immediately before nivolumab initiation (C1D1) and during therapy at cycle 2 day 1 and cycle 4 day 1. After peripheral blood was drawn into 8 mL Vacutainer Cell Preparation Tubes, PBMCs were isolated by centrifugation and then cryopreserved. Purified CD4+ and CD8+ fractions were generated only in cases for which an additional PBMC sample was available. Magnetically labelled cells were removed on LS columns in a quadroMACS separator, and the flow-through was collected as the purified fraction.

The CDR3 numbers 15 residues from cysteine through phenylalanine. CDR3 DNA is the only sequence kept; it has 45 bases, read in frame from the first base. Based on the germline V gene (reference sequence), the CDR1 and CDR2 sequences are MNHEY and SMNVEV. Relative to germline, V is missing 7 bases and J is missing 4 bases, with 7 bases of the junction outside any gene match. These data come from a study of PD-1 blockade in classical Hodgkin lymphoma (TCRdb year 2020). Context from the whole study: Nivolumab dosing was 3 mg/kg intravenously every 2 weeks, continuing until either disease progression or unacceptable toxicity. A peripheral blood immune signature of response to PD-1 blockade in classical Hodgkin lymphoma was defined using TCR beta sequencing and CyTOF.

Study-level results and caveats: Among trial patients, those achieving complete response had baseline diversity similar to that of newly diagnosed patients, while diversity was significantly lower in partial responders and progressors. Baseline TCR diversity was reported as lower in newly diagnosed patients than in healthy donors, and lower still in relapsed/refractory patients. Patients starting nivolumab less than 1 year after ASCT had lower diversity and were excluded from later analyses to avoid confounding by immune reconstitution. By C4D1, a significant rise was seen in CD4+ TCR diversity but not in CD8+ TCR diversity (p=0.0027 vs p=0.16), and the rise was most apparent among complete responders (p=0.02). The study was restricted to a single clinical trial cohort, and the causes of repertoire differences, possibly disease activity or prior therapy, were left undefined.

This specimen consisted of CD4+ T cells from blood, obtained before the fourth cycle of nivolumab. The TCR originated in a human donor with classical Hodgkin lymphoma. The chain was built from TRBV27 and TRBJ2-1; 10 middle bases align to TRBD2. For the CDR3, the sequence is CASNPSGSYYNEQFF. The DNA sequence is as follows: TGTGCCAGCAATCCTAGCGGGAGTTATTACAATGAGCAGTTCTTC.